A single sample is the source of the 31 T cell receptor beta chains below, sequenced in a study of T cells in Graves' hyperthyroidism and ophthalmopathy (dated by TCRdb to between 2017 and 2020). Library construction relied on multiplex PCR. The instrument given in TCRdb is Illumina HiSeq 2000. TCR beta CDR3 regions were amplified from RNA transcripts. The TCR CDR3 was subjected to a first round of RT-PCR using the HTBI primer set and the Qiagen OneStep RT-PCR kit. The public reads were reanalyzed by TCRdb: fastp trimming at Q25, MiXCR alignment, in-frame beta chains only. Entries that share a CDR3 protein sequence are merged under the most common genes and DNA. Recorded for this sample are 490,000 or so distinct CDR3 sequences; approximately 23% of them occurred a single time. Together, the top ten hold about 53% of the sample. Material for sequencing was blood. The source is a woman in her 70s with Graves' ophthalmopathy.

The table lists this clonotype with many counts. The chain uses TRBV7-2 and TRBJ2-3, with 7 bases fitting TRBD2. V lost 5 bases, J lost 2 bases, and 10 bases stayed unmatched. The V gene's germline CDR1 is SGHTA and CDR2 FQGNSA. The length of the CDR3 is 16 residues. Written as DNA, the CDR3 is TGTGCCAGCAGCGTATCTAGCGGTTCTCTCACAGATACGCAGTATTTT. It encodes CASSVSSGSLTDTQYF.

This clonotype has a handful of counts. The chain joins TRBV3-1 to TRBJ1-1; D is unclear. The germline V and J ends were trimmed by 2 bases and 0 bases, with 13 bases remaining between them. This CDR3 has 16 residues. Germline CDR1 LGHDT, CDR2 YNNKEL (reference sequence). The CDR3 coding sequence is TGTGCCAGCAGCCAAAGTGGCGGACTGATGAACACTGAAGCTTTCTTT. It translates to CASSQSGGLMNTEAFF.

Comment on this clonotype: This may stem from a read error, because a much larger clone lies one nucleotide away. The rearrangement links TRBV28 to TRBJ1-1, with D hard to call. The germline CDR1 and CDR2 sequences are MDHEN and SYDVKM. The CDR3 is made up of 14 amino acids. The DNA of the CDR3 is TGTGCCAGCAGGCGACCGGGCCCCGGGGAGAAGGCTCTCTTT. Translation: CASRRPGPGEKALF.

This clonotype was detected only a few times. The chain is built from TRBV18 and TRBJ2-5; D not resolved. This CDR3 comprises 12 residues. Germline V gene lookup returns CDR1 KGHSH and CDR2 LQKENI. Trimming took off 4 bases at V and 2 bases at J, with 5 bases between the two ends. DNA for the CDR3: TGTGCCAGCTCACACGCTCAAGAGACCCAGTACTTC. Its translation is CASSHAQETQYF.

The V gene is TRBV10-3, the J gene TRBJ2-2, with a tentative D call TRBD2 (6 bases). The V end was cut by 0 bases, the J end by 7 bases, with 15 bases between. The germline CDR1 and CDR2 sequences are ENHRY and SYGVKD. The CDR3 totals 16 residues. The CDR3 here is CAISESDSRGGGELFF. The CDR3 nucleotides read TGTGCCATCAGTGAGTCCGACTCCCGGGGAGGCGGGGAGCTGTTTTTT.

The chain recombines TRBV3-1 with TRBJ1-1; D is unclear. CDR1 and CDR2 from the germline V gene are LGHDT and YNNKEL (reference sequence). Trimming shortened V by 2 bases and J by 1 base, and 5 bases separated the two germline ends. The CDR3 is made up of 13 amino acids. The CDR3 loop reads CASSQWENTEAFF. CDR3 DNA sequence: TGTGCCAGCAGCCAATGGGAGAACACTGAAGCTTTCTTT.

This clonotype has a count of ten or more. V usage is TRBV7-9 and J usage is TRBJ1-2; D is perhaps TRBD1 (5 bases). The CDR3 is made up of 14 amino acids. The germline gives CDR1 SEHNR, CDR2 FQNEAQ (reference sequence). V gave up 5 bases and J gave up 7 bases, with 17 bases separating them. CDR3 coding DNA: TGTGCCAGCAGCCACGTGGGATACGGGGGTGGCTACACCTTC. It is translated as CASSHVGYGGGYTF.

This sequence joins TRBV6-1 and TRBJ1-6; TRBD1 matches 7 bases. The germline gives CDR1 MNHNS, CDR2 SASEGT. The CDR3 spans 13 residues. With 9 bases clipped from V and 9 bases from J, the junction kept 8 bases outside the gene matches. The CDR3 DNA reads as TGTGCCAGTAACGACAGGGCCATTTCACCCCTCCACTTT. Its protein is CASNDRAISPLHF.

The CDR3 sequence: CASSPMLTSGNRDEQYF. CDR3 sequence (DNA): TGTGCCAGCAGCCCGATGTTAACTAGCGGGAATAGAGACGAGCAGTACTTC. The rearrangement joins TRBV7-3 to TRBJ2-7; TRBD2 matches 10 bases. V gave up 5 bases and J gave up 5 bases; unmatched junction bases: 15. Germline CDR1 is SGHTA and CDR2 is FQGTGA. The CDR3 extends over 17 amino acids.

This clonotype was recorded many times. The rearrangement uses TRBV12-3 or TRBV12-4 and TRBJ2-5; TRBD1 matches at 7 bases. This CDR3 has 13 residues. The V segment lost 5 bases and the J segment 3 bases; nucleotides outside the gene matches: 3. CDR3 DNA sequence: TGTGCCAGCAGTCTAACAGGGGAAGAGACCCAGTACTTC. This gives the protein CASSLTGEETQYF.

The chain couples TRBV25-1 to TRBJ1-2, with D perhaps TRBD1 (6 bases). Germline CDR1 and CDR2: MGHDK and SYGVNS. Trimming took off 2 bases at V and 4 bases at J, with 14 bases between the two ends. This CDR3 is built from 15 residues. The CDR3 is CASSEVGDKIYGYTF. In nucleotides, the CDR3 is TGTGCCAGCAGTGAAGTGGGGGACAAGATCTATGGCTACACCTTC.

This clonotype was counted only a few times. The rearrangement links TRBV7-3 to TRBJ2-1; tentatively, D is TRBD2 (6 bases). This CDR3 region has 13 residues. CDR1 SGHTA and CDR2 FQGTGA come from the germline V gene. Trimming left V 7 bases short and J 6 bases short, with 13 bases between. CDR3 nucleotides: TGTGCCAGCATCCTGACTAGTACCAATGAGCAGTTCTTC. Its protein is CASILTSTNEQFF.

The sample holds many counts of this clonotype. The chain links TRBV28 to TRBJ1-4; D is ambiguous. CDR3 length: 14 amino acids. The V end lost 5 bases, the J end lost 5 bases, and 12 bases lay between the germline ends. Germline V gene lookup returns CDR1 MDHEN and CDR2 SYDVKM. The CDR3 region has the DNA TGTGCCAGCAGTCTGGAGGGTACCAATGAAAAACTGTTTTTT. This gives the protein CASSLEGTNEKLFF.

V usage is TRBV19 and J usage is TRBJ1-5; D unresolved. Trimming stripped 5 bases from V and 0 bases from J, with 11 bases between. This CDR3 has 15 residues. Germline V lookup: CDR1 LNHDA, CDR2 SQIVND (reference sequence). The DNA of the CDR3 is TGTGCCAGTAGTGCGGGTTCCCATAGCAATCAGCCCCAGCATTTT. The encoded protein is CASSAGSHSNQPQHF.

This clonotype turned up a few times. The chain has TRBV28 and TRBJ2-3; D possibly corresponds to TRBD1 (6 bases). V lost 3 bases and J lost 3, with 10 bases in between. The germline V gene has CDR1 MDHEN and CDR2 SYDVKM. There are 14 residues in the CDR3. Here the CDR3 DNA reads TGTGCCAGCAGTTTTGCACAGGGAACAGATACGCAGTATTTT. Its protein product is CASSFAQGTDTQYF.

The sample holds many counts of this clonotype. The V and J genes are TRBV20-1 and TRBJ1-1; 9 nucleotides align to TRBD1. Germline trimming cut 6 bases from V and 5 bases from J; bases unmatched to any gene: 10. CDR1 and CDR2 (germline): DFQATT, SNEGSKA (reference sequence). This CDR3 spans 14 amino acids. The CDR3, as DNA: TGCAGTGCCCTCATTACCGGACAGGGGACTGAAGCTTTCTTT. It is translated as CSALITGQGTEAFF.

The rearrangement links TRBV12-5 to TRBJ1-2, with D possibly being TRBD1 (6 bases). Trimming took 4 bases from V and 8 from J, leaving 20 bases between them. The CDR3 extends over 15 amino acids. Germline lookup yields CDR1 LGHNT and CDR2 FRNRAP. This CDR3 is CASGSNDRPMWGYTF. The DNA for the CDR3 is TGTGCTAGTGGTTCGAATGACAGGCCCATGTGGGGCTACACCTTC.

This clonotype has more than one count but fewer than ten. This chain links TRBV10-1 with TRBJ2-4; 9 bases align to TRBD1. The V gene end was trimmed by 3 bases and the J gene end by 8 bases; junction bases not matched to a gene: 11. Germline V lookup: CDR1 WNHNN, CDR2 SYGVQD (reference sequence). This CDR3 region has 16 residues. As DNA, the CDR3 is TGCGCCAGCAGTGACCAGAGACAGGGGGGAGGGTACATTCAGTACTTC. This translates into CASSDQRQGGGYIQYF.

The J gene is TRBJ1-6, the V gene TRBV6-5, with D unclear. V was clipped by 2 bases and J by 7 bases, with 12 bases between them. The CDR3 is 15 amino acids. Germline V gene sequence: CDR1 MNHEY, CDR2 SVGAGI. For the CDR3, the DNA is TGTGCCAGCAGTTACCTGTCCGGGGAAAATTCACCCCTCCACTTT. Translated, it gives CASSYLSGENSPLHF.

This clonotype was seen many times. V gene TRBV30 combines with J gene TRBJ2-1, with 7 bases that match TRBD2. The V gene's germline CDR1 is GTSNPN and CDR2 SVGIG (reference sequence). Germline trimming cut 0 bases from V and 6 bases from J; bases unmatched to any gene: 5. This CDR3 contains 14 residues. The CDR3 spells CAWSVGLEGNEQFF. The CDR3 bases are TGTGCCTGGAGTGTAGGACTAGAGGGCAATGAGCAGTTCTTC.

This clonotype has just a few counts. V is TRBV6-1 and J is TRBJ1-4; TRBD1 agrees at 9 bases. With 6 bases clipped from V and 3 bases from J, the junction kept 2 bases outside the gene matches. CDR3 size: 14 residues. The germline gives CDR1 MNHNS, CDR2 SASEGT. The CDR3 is CASRDRGANEKLFF. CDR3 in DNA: TGTGCCAGCAGGGACAGGGGAGCTAATGAAAAACTGTTTTTT.

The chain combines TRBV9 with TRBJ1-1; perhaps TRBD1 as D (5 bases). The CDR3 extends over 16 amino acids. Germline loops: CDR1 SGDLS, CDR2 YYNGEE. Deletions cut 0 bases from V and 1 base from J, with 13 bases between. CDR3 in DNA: TGTGCCAGCAGCGTAGGAGGGGACTCATGGAACACTGAAGCTTTCTTT. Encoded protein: CASSVGGDSWNTEAFF.

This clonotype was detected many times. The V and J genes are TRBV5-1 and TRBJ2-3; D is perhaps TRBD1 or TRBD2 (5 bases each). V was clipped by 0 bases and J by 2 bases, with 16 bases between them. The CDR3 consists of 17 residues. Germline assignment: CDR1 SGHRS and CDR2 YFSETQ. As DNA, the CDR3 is TGCGCCAGCAGCTTGGAGGGGCCGGGGACCGCCACAGATACGCAGTATTTT. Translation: CASSLEGPGTATDTQYF.

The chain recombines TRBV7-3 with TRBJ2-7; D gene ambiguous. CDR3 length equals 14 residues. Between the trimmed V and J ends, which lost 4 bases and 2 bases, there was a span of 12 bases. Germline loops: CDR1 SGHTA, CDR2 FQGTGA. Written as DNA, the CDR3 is TGTGCCAGCAGCTCCCGGACCAAGACCTACGAGCAGTACTTC. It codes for CASSSRTKTYEQYF.

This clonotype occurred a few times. CDR3 protein: CASSGGRTGELFF. CDR3 DNA: TGTGCCAGCAGCGGCGGGAGAACCGGGGAGCTGTTTTTT. This chain connects TRBV27 to TRBJ2-2; TRBD2 matches at 7 bases. The V gene's germline CDR1 is MNHEY and CDR2 SMNVEV (reference sequence). Trimming removed 6 bases from V and 5 bases from J; junction bases left unmatched: 3. This CDR3 comprises 13 residues.

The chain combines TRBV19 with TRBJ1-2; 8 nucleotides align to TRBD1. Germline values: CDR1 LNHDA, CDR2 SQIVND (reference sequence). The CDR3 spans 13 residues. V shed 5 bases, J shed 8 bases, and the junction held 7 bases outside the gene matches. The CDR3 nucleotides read TGTGCCAGTAGTGAGGACAGGGTGCGCGGCTACACCTTC. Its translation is CASSEDRVRGYTF.

The DNA of the CDR3 is TGTGCCAGCAGCCAAGCGGGGGGTTACACCGGGGAGCTGTTTTTT. Its protein product is CASSQAGGYTGELFF. The chain recombines TRBV3-1 with TRBJ2-2; 7 bases agree with TRBD2. CDR1 is LGHDT and CDR2 is YNNKEL in the germline V gene (reference sequence). This CDR3 comprises 15 residues. The V segment lost 1 base and the J segment 3 bases; nucleotides outside the gene matches: 2.

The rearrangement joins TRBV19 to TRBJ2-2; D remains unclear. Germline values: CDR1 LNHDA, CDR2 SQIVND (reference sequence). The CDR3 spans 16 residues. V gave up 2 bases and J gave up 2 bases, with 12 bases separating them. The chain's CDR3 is CASSIIRSLNTGELFF. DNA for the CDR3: TGTGCCAGTAGTATAATACGGAGTCTAAACACCGGGGAGCTGTTTTTT. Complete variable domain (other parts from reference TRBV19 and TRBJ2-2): DGGITQSPKYLFRKEGQNVTLSCEQNLNHDAMYWYRQDPGQGLRLIYYSQIVNDFQKGDIAEGYSVSREKKESFPLTVTSAQKNPTAFYLCASSIIRSLNTGELFFGEGSRLTVL.

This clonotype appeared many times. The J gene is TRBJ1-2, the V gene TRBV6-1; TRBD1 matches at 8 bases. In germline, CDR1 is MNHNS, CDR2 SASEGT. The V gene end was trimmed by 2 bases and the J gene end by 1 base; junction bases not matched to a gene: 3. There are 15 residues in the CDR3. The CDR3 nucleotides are TGTGCCAGCAGTGAAACACAGGGGGGTAACTATGGCTACACCTTC. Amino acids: CASSETQGGNYGYTF.

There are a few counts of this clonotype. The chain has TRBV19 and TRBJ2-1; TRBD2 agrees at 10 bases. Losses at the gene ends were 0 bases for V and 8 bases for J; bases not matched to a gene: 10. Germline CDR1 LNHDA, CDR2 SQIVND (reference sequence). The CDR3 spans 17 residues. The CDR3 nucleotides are TGTGCCAGTAGTATAGATCTGCTAGCGGGAGTTGGCGATGAGCAGTTCTTC. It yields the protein CASSIDLLAGVGDEQFF.

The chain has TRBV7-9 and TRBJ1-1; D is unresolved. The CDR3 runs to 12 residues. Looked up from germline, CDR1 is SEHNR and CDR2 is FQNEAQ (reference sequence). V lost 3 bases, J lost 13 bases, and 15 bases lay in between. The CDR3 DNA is TGTGCCAGCAGCTTCACCGGTCCCGGAGATTTCTTT. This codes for CASSFTGPGDFF.